Below, 21 T cell receptor beta chains from the same sample are listed, as sequenced in a study of spatial heterogeneity in lung cancer (dated by TCRdb to about 2019). Taken with the paper, the label for time point translates to: blood at routine non-recurrence follow-up after resection. Whole RNA extracted from tumor and nontumor lung tissue, or from cryopreserved PBMC samples, was used for TCR sequencing without cell sorting. The library was prepared using 5' RACE. Sequencing relied on a NextSeq 500. The public sequencing data were trimmed at Q25 with fastp and processed into clonotypes with MiXCR by TCRdb, which kept only in-frame beta chains. Rows with one shared CDR3 protein collapse into an entry with the most common genes and DNA. The table for this sample lists roughly 120,000 distinct CDR3 sequences; 12% of them were counted only once. 16% of the sample is taken by the ten largest. The sample was PBMCs, taken at follow-up. These receptors originate from a male donor with early-stage non-small cell lung cancer.

This chain joins TRBV12-3 or TRBV12-4 and TRBJ1-1, with TRBD1 as a possible D gene (6 bases). Trimming left V 5 bases short and J 5 bases short, with 18 bases between. CDR3 length: 15 amino acids. CDR3 in DNA: TGTGCCAGCAGTCTCCAGGGTCTAGGGGGAACTGAAGCTTTCTTT. It translates to CASSLQGLGGTEAFF.

This clonotype was counted ten times or more. V gene TRBV20-1 combines with J gene TRBJ2-3, with D perhaps TRBD2 (7 bases). The CDR3 consists of 15 residues. In germline, CDR1 is DFQATT, CDR2 SNEGSKA (reference sequence). The germline V and J ends were trimmed by 0 bases and 3 bases, with 13 bases remaining between them. CDR3 nucleotide sequence: TGCAGTGCTAGAGACGCGGGGGCTCGTACAGATACGCAGTATTTT. Residues: CSARDAGARTDTQYF.

The chain recombines TRBV20-1 with TRBJ1-4; a possible D gene is TRBD1 (5 bases). V lost 6 bases and J lost 6, with 17 bases in between. This CDR3 comprises 14 residues. CDR1 and CDR2 from the germline V gene are DFQATT and SNEGSKA (reference sequence). CDR3: CSAGTGGEYEKLFF. The CDR3, as DNA: TGCAGTGCCGGGACCGGTGGGGAATATGAAAAACTGTTTTTT.

This clonotype was observed a few times. This chain links TRBV5-1 with TRBJ2-6; possible D gene TRBD1, 6 bases. V lost 3 bases to trimming and J lost 0 bases, with 13 bases between them. The CDR3 is 17 amino acids. Germline V gives CDR1 SGHRS, CDR2 YFSETQ. As DNA, the CDR3 is TGCGCCAGCAGCTCCGGACAGATTAGCTCTGGGGCCAACGTCCTGACTTTC. It specifies CASSSGQISSGANVLTF.

This clonotype has just a few counts. V gene TRBV28 combines with J gene TRBJ1-5, with D unresolved. V was clipped by 3 bases and J by 2 bases, with 14 bases between them. The germline CDR1 and CDR2 sequences are MDHEN and SYDVKM. CDR3 length: 16 residues. The CDR3 DNA follows: TGTGCCAGCAGTTTTCGGGGATTGTCGGGCAATCAGCCCCAGCATTTT. Its protein is CASSFRGLSGNQPQHF.

J is TRBJ1-6 and V is TRBV20-1; 9 positions agree with TRBD1. Germline lookup yields CDR1 DFQATT and CDR2 SNEGSKA (reference sequence). J lost 7 bases, V lost 0 bases, and 4 bases had no gene match. The CDR3 extends over 15 amino acids. DNA for the CDR3: TGCAGTGCTAGAGAGTGGACAGGGGTGAATTCACCCCTCCACTTT. As protein: CSAREWTGVNSPLHF.

This rearrangement joins TRBV2 to TRBJ1-3; D possibly corresponds to TRBD1 (5 bases). CDR3 length equals 14 residues. V was pared by 0 bases and J by 5 bases, with 8 bases between. Germline V lookup: CDR1 SNHLY, CDR2 FYNNEI. This CDR3 is CASSEARTRNTIYF. The CDR3 DNA reads TGTGCCAGCAGTGAAGCGCGGACAAGAAACACCATATATTTT. The entire variable domain, with the rest obtained from reference TRBV2 and TRBJ1-3, is as follows: EPEVTQTPSHQVTQMGQEVILRCVPISNHLYFYWYRQILGQKVEFLVSFYNNEISEKSEIFDDQFSVERPDGSNFTLKIRSTKLEDSAMYFCASSEARTRNTIYFGEGSWLTVV.

This clonotype was seen more than once but under ten times. Here the CDR3 reads CSAPRFGERETQYF. CDR3 sequence (DNA): TGCAGTGCTCCAAGGTTCGGGGAGCGAGAGACCCAGTACTTC. The V gene is TRBV20-1, the J gene TRBJ2-5; D perhaps matches TRBD2 (5 bases). The CDR3 covers 14 residues. V lost 5 bases and J lost 4, with 17 bases in between. Germline CDR1 DFQATT, CDR2 SNEGSKA (reference sequence).

Regarding this clonotype: The junction departs from the called germline gene at one end, perhaps through a read error. This chain joins TRBV5-4 and TRBJ1-2; D remains ambiguous. This CDR3 spans 14 amino acids. CDR1 and CDR2 (germline): SGHNT, YYREEE (reference sequence). The CDR3 coding sequence is TGTACCAGCGGCCGCGTTCTGTGGATGGACGGCTACACCTTC. This gives the protein CTSGRVLWMDGYTF. The full variable domain, completed using reference TRBV5-4 and TRBJ1-2, is ETGVTQSPTHLIKTRGQQVTLRCSSQSGHNTVSWYQQALGQGPQFIFQYYREEENGRGNFPPRFSGLQFPNYSSELNVNALELDDSALYLCTSGRVLWMDGYTFGSGTRLTVV.

The chain has TRBV7-8 and TRBJ2-5, with 8 nucleotides matching TRBD2. This CDR3 region has 15 residues. Per germline, CDR1 SGHVS and CDR2 FQNEAQ. V gave up 5 bases and J gave up 5 bases; unmatched junction bases: 10. CDR3 sequence (DNA): TGTGCCAGCAGCCCGGGAGGGGGGCTGACGGAGACCCAGTACTTC. Translation: CASSPGGGLTETQYF.

The chain carries TRBV19 and TRBJ2-3, with D tentatively TRBD2 (6 bases). CDR1 LNHDA and CDR2 SQIVND come from the germline V gene (reference sequence). The CDR3 runs to 13 residues. The ends were cut back, 5 bases at V and 6 bases at J, with 12 bases in the middle. The CDR3 sequence: CASSLAVPDTQYF. As DNA, the CDR3 is TGTGCCAGTAGTTTAGCGGTCCCGGATACGCAGTATTTT.

This clonotype was observed a handful of times. The chain recombines TRBV21-1 with TRBJ1-6. TRBV21-1 is marked as a pseudogene. The CDR3 totals 14 residues. CDR3 bases: TGTGCCAGCAGCAAGGAACGGTATAATTCACCCCTCCACTTT. It yields the protein CASSKERYNSPLHF.

This clonotype was detected ten times or more. The rearrangement links TRBV12-3 or TRBV12-4 to TRBJ1-2; no clear D gene. V dropped 6 bases and J dropped 4 bases, with 15 bases sitting between them. CDR3 length equals 14 residues. The CDR3 protein is CASSPSGDGYGYTF. The CDR3 DNA is TGTGCCAGCAGCCCGAGCGGGGATGGCTATGGCTACACCTTC.

The genes are TRBV9 and TRBJ2-3; unclear D gene. The CDR3 is 15 residues long. Trimming pared 0 bases from V and 2 bases from J, leaving 10 bases between. CDR1 SGDLS and CDR2 YYNGEE come from the germline V gene. The CDR3 loop reads CASSVEHYSTDTQYF. The CDR3 DNA follows: TGTGCCAGCAGCGTAGAACACTACTCCACAGATACGCAGTATTTT.

This clonotype was seen only a few times. J is TRBJ2-7 and V is TRBV4-1; TRBD1 aligns across 9 bases. Germline values: CDR1 MGHRA, CDR2 YSYEKL. The CDR3 is 15 amino acids. Unmatched junction bases numbered 8, after V lost 4 bases and J lost 4 bases. In DNA form, the CDR3 reads TGCGCCAGCAGCCGGCTTGGGACAGGGACATACGAGCAGTACTTC. This translates into CASSRLGTGTYEQYF.

In its sample, this clonotype was seen many times. The CDR3 DNA reads as TGCAGTGCTTTCTCCCTTAGCGGGGGGGACGTAGATACGCAGTATTTT. This codes for CSAFSLSGGDVDTQYF. The chain joins TRBV20-1 to TRBJ2-3; 11 bases are shared with TRBD2. Germline CDR1 is DFQATT and CDR2 is SNEGSKA (reference sequence). V trimming: 5 bases; J trimming: 5 bases; junction bases outside the gene matches: 12. The CDR3 runs 16 residues.

This chain links TRBV14 with TRBJ2-1; no clear D gene. V lost 5 bases and J 0 bases, leaving 11 bases between the germline ends. CDR3 size: 15 residues. Germline CDR1 SGHDN, CDR2 FVKESK. DNA of the CDR3: TGTGCCAGCAGCGGTGGGTTTAGCTCCTACAATGAGCAGTTCTTC. This codes for CASSGGFSSYNEQFF.

This chain connects TRBV11-2 to TRBJ1-1; possibly TRBD1 for D (6 bases). Germline values: CDR1 SGHAT, CDR2 FQNNGV. Trimming took 3 bases from V and 3 from J, leaving 14 bases between them. This CDR3 comprises 15 residues. The CDR3 protein is CASSFRQGWDTEAFF. The CDR3 DNA follows: TGTGCCAGCAGCTTTCGCCAGGGGTGGGACACTGAAGCTTTCTTT.

V and J are TRBV7-8 and TRBJ1-2; the D gene is possibly TRBD1 (6 bases). Germline CDR1 reads SGHVS; CDR2 reads FQNEAQ. Trimming stripped 3 bases from V and 3 bases from J, with 11 bases between. There are 14 residues in the CDR3. CDR3 DNA sequence: TGTGCCAGCAGCTTCCGGACAGAGCACTATGGCTACACCTTC. Translated, it gives CASSFRTEHYGYTF. Based on the CDR3 plus reference TRBV7-8 and TRBJ1-2, the full variable domain is GAGVSQSPRYKVAKRGQDVALRCDPISGHVSLFWYQQALGQGPEFLTYFQNEAQLDKSGLPSDRFFAERPEGSVSTLKIQRTQQEDSAVYLCASSFRTEHYGYTFGSGTRLTVV.

The J gene is TRBJ2-5, the V gene TRBV12-3 or TRBV12-4; D might be TRBD2 (5 bases). This CDR3 contains 15 residues. V shed 5 bases and J shed 2 bases, with 15 bases lying between them. The CDR3 region is CASSPFPGGQETQYF. The CDR3 DNA sequence: TGTGCCAGCAGTCCCTTCCCCGGCGGGCAAGAGACCCAGTACTTC.

This clonotype was observed many times. This CDR3 reads CAISGDRVQPQHF. The CDR3 region has the DNA TGTGCCATCAGTGGGGACAGGGTTCAGCCCCAGCATTTT. This chain connects TRBV10-3 to TRBJ1-5; TRBD1 aligns across 9 bases. The germline gives CDR1 ENHRY, CDR2 SYGVKD. V dropped 4 bases and J dropped 6; count of bases not matched to a gene: 1. This CDR3 contains 13 residues.